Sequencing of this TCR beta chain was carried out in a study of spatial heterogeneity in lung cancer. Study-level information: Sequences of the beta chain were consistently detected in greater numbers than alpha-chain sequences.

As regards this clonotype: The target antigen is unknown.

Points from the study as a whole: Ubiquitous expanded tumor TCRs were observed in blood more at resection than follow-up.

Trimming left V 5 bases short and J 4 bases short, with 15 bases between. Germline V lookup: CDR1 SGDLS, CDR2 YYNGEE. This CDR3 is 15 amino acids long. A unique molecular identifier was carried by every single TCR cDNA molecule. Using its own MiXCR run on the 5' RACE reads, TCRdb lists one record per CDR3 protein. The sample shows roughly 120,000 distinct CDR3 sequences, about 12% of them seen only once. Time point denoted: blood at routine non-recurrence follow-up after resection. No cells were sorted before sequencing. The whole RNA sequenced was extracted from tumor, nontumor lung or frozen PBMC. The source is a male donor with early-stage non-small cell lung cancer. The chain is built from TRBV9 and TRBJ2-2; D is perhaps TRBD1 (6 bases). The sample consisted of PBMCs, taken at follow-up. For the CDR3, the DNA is TGTGCCAGCAGTGCGAGACAGGCCCTCACCGGGGAGCTGTTTTTT. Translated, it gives CASSARQALTGELFF.